This T cell receptor (beta chain) was captured in a study of T cell responses to AZD1222 COVID-19 vaccine. Assay: immunoSEQ multiplex PCR; the TCRdb copy retains only in-frame clones and omits some. The repertoire holds fewer than 150,000 clones, 92% seen once, with about 8% in the top ten. Germline trimming cut 4 bases from V and 1 base from J; bases unmatched to any gene: 1. The CDR3 length is 15 residues. CDR1 and CDR2 from the germline V gene are SNHLY and FYNNEI. The sample in question was peripheral blood, obtained 28 days after the second AZD1222 dose. The TCR originated in an adult who received the AZD1222 COVID-19 vaccine. V usage is TRBV2 and J usage is TRBJ1-5, with 10 positions matching TRBD1. CDR3 residues: CASSGDRGSNQPQHF. For the CDR3, the DNA is TGTGCCAGCAGTGGGGACAGGGGAAGCAATCAGCCCCAGCATTTT.